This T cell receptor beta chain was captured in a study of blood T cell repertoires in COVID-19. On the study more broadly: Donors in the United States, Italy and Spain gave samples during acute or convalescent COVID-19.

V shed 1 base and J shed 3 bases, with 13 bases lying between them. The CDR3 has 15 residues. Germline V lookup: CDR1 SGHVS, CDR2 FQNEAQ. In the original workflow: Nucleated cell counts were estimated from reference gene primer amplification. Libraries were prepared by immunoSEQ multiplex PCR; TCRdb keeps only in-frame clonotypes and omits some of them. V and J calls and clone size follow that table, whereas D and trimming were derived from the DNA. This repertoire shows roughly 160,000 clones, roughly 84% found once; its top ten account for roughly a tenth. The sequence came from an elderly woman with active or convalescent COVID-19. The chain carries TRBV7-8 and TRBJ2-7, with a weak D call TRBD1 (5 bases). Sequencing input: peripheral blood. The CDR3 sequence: CASSLEPRAYYEQYF. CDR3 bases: TGTGCCAGCAGCTTAGAGCCCAGGGCGTACTACGAGCAGTACTTC.